This record covers a single TCR beta chain. The antigen remains unidentified. This sample stems from a study of cytomegalovirus exposure and HLA in healthy donors. The V segment lost 2 bases and the J segment 8 bases; nucleotides outside the gene matches: 0. Germline CDR1 reads SGHDT; CDR2 reads YYEEEE. The CDR3 runs 12 residues. Use of 60 Vbeta and 13 Jbeta primers characterized the PCR. Profiled with immunoSEQ multiplex PCR; TCRdb holds only in-frame clones, not every one. The data hold 150,000 to 190,000 clones, with about 68% observed a single time. Study-wide points: Most likely, a cluster of highly shared sequence variants arose as a sequencing artifact. For most TCR beta V segments, an earlier analysis put the productive rate at about 90% or about 30% of the time. Excluded: some indistinguishable V segments such as TRBV6-2 and TRBV6-3. The HLA-A and HLA-B alleles of most subjects were reportedly predicted accurately from TCR beta sequences.

The TCR sequence derives from a man between 18 and 35 years old in good health and CMV-seronegative. The rearrangement links TRBV5-6 to TRBJ1-4, with TRBD1 matching over 7 bases. Input material: PBMCs. The CDR3 loop reads CASSLQGEKLFF. In nucleotides, the CDR3 is TGTGCCAGCAGCTTACAGGGGGAAAAACTGTTTTTT.